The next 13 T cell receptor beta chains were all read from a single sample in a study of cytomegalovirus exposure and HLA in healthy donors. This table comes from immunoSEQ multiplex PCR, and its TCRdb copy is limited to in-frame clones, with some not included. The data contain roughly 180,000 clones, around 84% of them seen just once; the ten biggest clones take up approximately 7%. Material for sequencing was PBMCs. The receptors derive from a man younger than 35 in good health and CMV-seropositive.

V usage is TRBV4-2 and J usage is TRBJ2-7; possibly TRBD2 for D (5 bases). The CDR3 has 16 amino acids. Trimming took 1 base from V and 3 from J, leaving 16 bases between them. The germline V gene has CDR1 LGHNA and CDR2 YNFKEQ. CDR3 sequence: CASSQADSESLYEQYF. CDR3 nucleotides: TGTGCCAGCAGCCAAGCTGATAGCGAGAGTCTCTACGAGCAGTACTTC.

CDR3 DNA sequence: TGTGCCAGCATGGGCGGGGGGGTCTACAATGAGCAGTTCTTC. Translation: CASMGGGVYNEQFF. The rearrangement links TRBV28 to TRBJ2-1; 9 bases align to TRBD2. Looked up from germline, CDR1 is MDHEN and CDR2 is SYDVKM. V trimming: 7 bases; J trimming: 3 bases; junction bases outside the gene matches: 4. The length of the CDR3 is 14 residues.

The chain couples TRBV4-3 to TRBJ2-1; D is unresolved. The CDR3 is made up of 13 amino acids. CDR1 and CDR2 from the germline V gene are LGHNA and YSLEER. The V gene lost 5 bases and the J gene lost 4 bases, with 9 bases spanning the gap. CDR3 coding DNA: TGCGCCAGCAGCGCGGTGGTTTACAATGAGCAGTTCTTC. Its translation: CASSAVVYNEQFF.

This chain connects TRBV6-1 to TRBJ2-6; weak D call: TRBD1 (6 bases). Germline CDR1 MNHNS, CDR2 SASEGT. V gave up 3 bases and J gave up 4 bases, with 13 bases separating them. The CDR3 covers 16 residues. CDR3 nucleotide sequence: TGTGCCAGCAGTGACCTCAGGGGCCGGGGGGCCAACGTCCTGACTTTC. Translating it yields CASSDLRGRGANVLTF.

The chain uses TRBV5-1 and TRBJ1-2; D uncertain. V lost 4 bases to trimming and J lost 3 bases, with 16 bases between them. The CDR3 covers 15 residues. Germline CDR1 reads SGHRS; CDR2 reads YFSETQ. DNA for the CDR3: TGCGCCAGCAGCCTCGAGGCGGGAGCCCACTATGGCTACACCTTC. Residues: CASSLEAGAHYGYTF.

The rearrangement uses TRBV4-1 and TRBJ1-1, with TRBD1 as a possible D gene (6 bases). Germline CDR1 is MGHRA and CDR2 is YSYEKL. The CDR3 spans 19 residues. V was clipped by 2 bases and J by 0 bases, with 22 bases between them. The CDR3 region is CASSQQSGAAGVMNTEAFF. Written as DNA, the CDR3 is TGCGCCAGCAGCCAACAATCCGGAGCGGCAGGGGTTATGAACACTGAAGCTTTCTTT.

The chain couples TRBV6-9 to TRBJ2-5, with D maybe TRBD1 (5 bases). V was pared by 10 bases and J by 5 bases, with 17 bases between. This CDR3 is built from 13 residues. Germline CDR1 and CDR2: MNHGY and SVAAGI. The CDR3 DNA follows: TGTGCCATCCTGGGCAGGGCGTGTGAGACCCAGTACTTC. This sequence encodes CAILGRACETQYF.

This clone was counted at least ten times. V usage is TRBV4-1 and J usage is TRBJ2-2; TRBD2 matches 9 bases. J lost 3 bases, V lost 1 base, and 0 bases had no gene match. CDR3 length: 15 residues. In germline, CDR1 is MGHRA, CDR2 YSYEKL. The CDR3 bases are TGCGCCAGCAGCCAAGGACTAGCGGACACCGGGGAGCTGTTTTTT. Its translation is CASSQGLADTGELFF.

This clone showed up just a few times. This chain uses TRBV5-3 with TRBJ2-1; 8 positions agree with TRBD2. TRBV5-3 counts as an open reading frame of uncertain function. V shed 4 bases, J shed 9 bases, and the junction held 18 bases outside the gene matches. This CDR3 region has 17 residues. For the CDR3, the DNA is TGTGCCAGAAGCCCCCACGGGACTAGGCTTTGGTCGGGTGAGCAGTTCTTC. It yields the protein CARSPHGTRLWSGEQFF.

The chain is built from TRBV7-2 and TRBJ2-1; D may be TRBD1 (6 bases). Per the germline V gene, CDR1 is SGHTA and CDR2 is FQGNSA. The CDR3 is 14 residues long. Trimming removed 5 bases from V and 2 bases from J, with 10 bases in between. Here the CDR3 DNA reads TGTGCCAGCAGCGGGGCAGGGGCCTACAATGAGCAGTTCTTC. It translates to CASSGAGAYNEQFF.

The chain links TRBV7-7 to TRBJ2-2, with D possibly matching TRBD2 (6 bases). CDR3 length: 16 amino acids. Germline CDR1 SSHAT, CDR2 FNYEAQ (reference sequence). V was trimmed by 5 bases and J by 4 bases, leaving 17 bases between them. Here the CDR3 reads CASSPGGGGSTGELFF. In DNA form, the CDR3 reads TGTGCCAGCAGCCCTGGTGGGGGAGGAAGCACCGGGGAGCTGTTTTTT.

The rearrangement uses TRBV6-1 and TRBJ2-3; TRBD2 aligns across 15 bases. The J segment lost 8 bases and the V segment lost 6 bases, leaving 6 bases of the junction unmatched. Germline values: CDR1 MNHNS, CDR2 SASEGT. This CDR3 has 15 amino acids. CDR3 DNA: TGTGCCAGCAGGGGACTAGCGGGAGGTTTAGGTACGCAGTATTTT. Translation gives CASRGLAGGLGTQYF.

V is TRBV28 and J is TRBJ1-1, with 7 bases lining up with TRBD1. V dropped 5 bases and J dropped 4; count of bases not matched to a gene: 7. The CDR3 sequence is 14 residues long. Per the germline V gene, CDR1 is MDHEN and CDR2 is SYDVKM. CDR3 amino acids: CASSLVQGGTEAFF. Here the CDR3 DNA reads TGTGCCAGCAGTCTCGTTCAGGGGGGCACTGAAGCTTTCTTT.